Below are 22 T cell receptor beta chains sequenced from a single sample in a study of shared clonotypes between healthy human individuals. Only in-frame clones appear in the TCRdb table, and some are missing; sequencing was by immunoSEQ multiplex PCR. The sample yields a few hundred thousand clones, roughly 85% seen once. The material sequenced was PBMCs. The source of these receptors is a woman aged 40 to 50 in good health. Some clones in this sample may be carry-over from other donors' samples.

This clone was detected once. The gene calls are TRBV19 and TRBJ1-5, with TRBD1 as a possible D gene (5 bases). Between the trimmed V and J ends, which lost 4 bases and 2 bases, there was a span of 18 bases. The germline gives CDR1 LNHDA, CDR2 SQIVND (reference sequence). This CDR3 contains 17 residues. The CDR3, as DNA: TGTGCCAGTAGTACTATCTTGGGGGAATCGGGCAATCAGCCCCAGCATTTT. Amino acid sequence: CASSTILGESGNQPQHF.

Comment on this clone: Other DNA sequences in the sample encode the same CDR3. The chain uses TRBV6-6 and TRBJ2-5; D is uncertain. There are 12 residues in the CDR3. Deletions cut 0 bases from V and 4 bases from J, with 3 bases between. Germline-derived CDR1 and CDR2 are MNHNY and SVGAGI (reference sequence). The CDR3: CASSYSRETQYF. The CDR3 DNA is TGTGCCAGCAGTTACTCTAGAGAGACCCAGTACTTC.

This chain joins TRBV19 and TRBJ2-1, with 11 bases that match TRBD2. V gave up 2 bases and J gave up 0 bases; unmatched junction bases: 3. The V gene's germline CDR1 is LNHDA and CDR2 SQIVND (reference sequence). This CDR3 is built from 17 residues. This CDR3 reads CASSIPGLAASYNEQFF. The DNA of the CDR3 is TGTGCCAGTAGTATACCGGGACTAGCGGCCTCCTACAATGAGCAGTTCTTC.

V usage is TRBV28 and J usage is TRBJ2-3, with a possible D match to TRBD2 (5 bases). This CDR3 contains 15 residues. Trimming removed 6 bases from V and 2 bases from J, with 15 bases in between. Germline assignment: CDR1 MDHEN and CDR2 SYDVKM. This chain's CDR3 is CASRLGGSPTDTQYF. Written as DNA, the CDR3 is TGTGCCAGCAGGCTGGGCGGGTCGCCCACAGATACGCAGTATTTT. The whole variable domain, filled in from reference TRBV28 and TRBJ2-3, reads DVKVTQSSRYLVKRTGEKVFLECVQDMDHENMFWYRQDPGLGLRLIYFSYDVKMKEKGDIPEGYSVSREKKERFSLILESASTNQTSMYLCASRLGGSPTDTQYFGPGTRLTVL.

This clone was counted once. This chain joins TRBV18 and TRBJ2-7; 9 bases are a match to TRBD1. V was pared by 1 base and J by 3 bases, with 4 bases of the junction left unmatched. The CDR3 sequence is 15 residues long. The V gene's germline CDR1 is KGHSH and CDR2 LQKENI. CDR3 in amino acids: CASSPQDRGFYEQYF. The CDR3 DNA reads TGTGCCAGCTCACCACAGGACAGGGGTTTCTACGAGCAGTACTTC.

The chain employs TRBV19 and TRBJ2-4; 8 positions match TRBD1. The CDR3 sequence is 13 residues long. V shed 8 bases, J shed 3 bases, and the junction held 3 bases outside the gene matches. Per germline, CDR1 LNHDA and CDR2 SQIVND (reference sequence). The CDR3 nucleotides read TGTGCCAGTGCGACAGGGGACAAAAACATTCAGTACTTC. This codes for CASATGDKNIQYF. The variable domain in full, completed from reference TRBV19 and TRBJ2-4, reads DGGITQSPKYLFRKEGQNVTLSCEQNLNHDAMYWYRQDPGQGLRLIYYSQIVNDFQKGDIAEGYSVSREKKESFPLTVTSAQKNPTAFYLCASATGDKNIQYFGAGTRLSVL.

This rearrangement joins TRBV5-4 to TRBJ2-3, with a possible D match to TRBD2 (6 bases). Trimming cost V 4 bases and J 0 bases, with 15 bases left between them. CDR1 is SGHNT, CDR2 YYREEE, per germline (reference sequence). The CDR3 runs to 16 residues. CDR3 coding DNA: TGTGCCAGCAGCAATGGACTAACCTTGAGCACAGATACGCAGTATTTT. Protein: CASSNGLTLSTDTQYF.

The chain carries TRBV10-3 and TRBJ2-1; D is uncertain. Trimming took 3 bases from V and 4 from J, leaving 7 bases between them. The CDR3 totals 13 residues. Germline V gene lookup returns CDR1 ENHRY and CDR2 SYGVKD. The CDR3 reads CAISDSLYNEQFF. The CDR3 nucleotides read TGTGCCATCAGTGATTCATTGTACAATGAGCAGTTCTTC.

The chain combines TRBV2 with TRBJ1-5; D may be TRBD1 (6 bases). Per germline, CDR1 SNHLY and CDR2 FYNNEI. V was cut by 5 bases and J by 7 bases, with 12 bases left in between. The CDR3 extends over 13 amino acids. The CDR3 nucleotides are TGTGCCAGCAGTCAGGGGACCACCCAGCCCCAGCATTTT. Residues: CASSQGTTQPQHF.

Points on this clone: Other DNA sequences in this sample translate to the same CDR3. J is TRBJ1-5 and V is TRBV6-5; D is unclear. The CDR3 consists of 13 residues. With 4 bases removed from V and 4 bases from J, the gap between germline ends came to 8 bases. Germline V gene sequence: CDR1 MNHEY, CDR2 SVGAGI. The CDR3 nucleotides read TGTGCCAGCAGTTTCCAATCAAATCAGCCCCAGCATTTT. It translates to CASSFQSNQPQHF.

In its sample, this clone was seen a few times. This rearrangement joins TRBV2 to TRBJ2-1, with 9 bases fitting TRBD2. The CDR3 runs 12 residues. CDR1 and CDR2 from the germline V gene are SNHLY and FYNNEI. V dropped 5 bases and J dropped 13; count of bases not matched to a gene: 6. The CDR3 DNA reads TGTGCCAGCAGTTACAGCGGGAGGCCCCAGTTCTTC. Its protein product is CASSYSGRPQFF.

For the CDR3, the DNA is TGCGCCAGCAGCCTCCGACTAGCGGGATCCTTCTCTGAGCAGTTCTTC. Its translation is CASSLRLAGSFSEQFF. The chain uses TRBV4-1 and TRBJ2-1; 11 positions agree with TRBD2. Germline loops: CDR1 MGHRA, CDR2 YSYEKL. Unmatched junction bases numbered 11, after V lost 4 bases and J lost 9 bases. The CDR3 loop spans 16 amino acids.

The V and J genes are TRBV28 and TRBJ2-7; maybe TRBD2 (6 bases). Germline assignment: CDR1 MDHEN and CDR2 SYDVKM. V lost 6 bases, J lost 1 base, and 16 bases lay in between. The CDR3 has 15 residues. In DNA form, the CDR3 reads TGTGCCAGCAGACGCCTGGGCGGGGATTCCTACGAGCAGTACTTC. This sequence encodes CASRRLGGDSYEQYF.

This chain connects TRBV15 to TRBJ2-5; D ambiguous. Trimming took 0 bases from V and 3 from J, leaving 8 bases between them. Germline CDR1 is LNHNV and CDR2 is YYDKDF (reference sequence). The CDR3 has 14 residues. CDR3 loop: CATSRDAAEETQYF. The CDR3 DNA reads as TGTGCCACCAGCAGAGATGCGGCAGAAGAGACCCAGTACTTC. Looking up the rest from reference TRBV15 and TRBJ2-5 gives the full variable domain: DAMVIQNPRYQVTQFGKPVTLSCSQTLNHNVMYWYQQKSSQAPKLLFHYYDKDFNNEADTPDNFQSRRPNTSFCFLDIRSPGLGDTAMYLCATSRDAAEETQYFGPGTRLLVL.

This clone has a handful of counts. The CDR3 loop reads CASSHPGDRSGNTIYF. Here the CDR3 DNA reads TGTGCCAGCAGTCACCCTGGGGACAGGTCTGGAAACACCATATATTTT. The chain carries TRBV28 and TRBJ1-3, with 8 bases aligning to TRBD1. Germline V gene sequence: CDR1 MDHEN, CDR2 SYDVKM. This CDR3 spans 16 amino acids. V shed 5 bases and J 1 base; nucleotides not matched to a gene: 7.

This clone came up a few times. The V gene is TRBV15, the J gene TRBJ2-7, with D possibly TRBD1 on 5 matching bases. The V end was cut by 1 base, the J end by 5 bases, with 18 bases between. Germline assignment: CDR1 LNHNV and CDR2 YYDKDF (reference sequence). This CDR3 has 16 residues. CDR3 in DNA: TGTGCCACCAGCAGAGGTGGCAGGGTGATTCGTGACGAGCAGTACTTC. Protein sequence: CATSRGGRVIRDEQYF.

This sequence joins TRBV9 and TRBJ2-7; 11 bases agree with TRBD2. V lost 3 bases, J lost 0 bases, and 11 bases stayed unmatched. Germline CDR1 and CDR2: SGDLS and YYNGEE. The CDR3 extends over 18 amino acids. CDR3 loop: CASSAYPTSGGYSYEQYF. The CDR3 DNA reads TGTGCCAGCAGCGCCTACCCAACTAGCGGGGGATACTCCTACGAGCAGTACTTC.

The rearrangement links TRBV9 to TRBJ2-2, with D perhaps matching TRBD2 (5 bases). V lost 6 bases, J lost 3 bases, and 15 bases lay in between. Germline assignment: CDR1 SGDLS and CDR2 YYNGEE. CDR3 length: 15 amino acids. In DNA, the CDR3 is TGTGCCAGCAACCACCGGGATTTTGACACCGGGGAGCTGTTTTTT. This gives the protein CASNHRDFDTGELFF.

The chain links TRBV2 to TRBJ2-7, with 7 bases matching TRBD1. CDR1 and CDR2 (germline): SNHLY, FYNNEI. V gave up 7 bases and J gave up 1 base; unmatched junction bases: 7. The CDR3 consists of 14 residues. CDR3 sequence: CASTLTGKSYEQYF. The DNA of the CDR3 is TGTGCCAGCACTCTGACAGGGAAATCCTACGAGCAGTACTTC.

This rearrangement joins TRBV6-5 to TRBJ2-3; D is possibly TRBD2 (5 bases). CDR1 is MNHEY and CDR2 is SVGAGI in the germline V gene. Trimming cost V 0 bases and J 5 bases, with 9 bases left between them. CDR3 length: 14 residues. CDR3 amino acids: CASSYSPEGDTQYF. In nucleotides, the CDR3 is TGTGCCAGCAGTTACTCGCCTGAGGGAGATACGCAGTATTTT.

This clone was counted only a few times. The rearrangement joins TRBV7-9 to TRBJ2-7, with TRBD2 matching over 7 bases. Germline V gene sequence: CDR1 SEHNR, CDR2 FQNEAQ (reference sequence). The CDR3 covers 16 residues. The V segment lost 5 bases and the J segment 6 bases; nucleotides outside the gene matches: 16. The CDR3 loop reads CASSPVVGGSSVEQYF. Written as DNA, the CDR3 is TGTGCCAGCAGCCCCGTAGTGGGCGGGAGCTCGGTCGAGCAGTACTTC.

The chain joins TRBV11-2 to TRBJ2-1; D gene unclear. Germline lookup yields CDR1 SGHAT and CDR2 FQNNGV. The CDR3 has 11 residues. Trimming removed 2 bases from V and 8 bases from J, with 4 bases in between. CDR3 sequence (DNA): TGTGCCAGCAGCTTATCGTATGAGCAGTTCTTC. Its protein product is CASSLSYEQFF.